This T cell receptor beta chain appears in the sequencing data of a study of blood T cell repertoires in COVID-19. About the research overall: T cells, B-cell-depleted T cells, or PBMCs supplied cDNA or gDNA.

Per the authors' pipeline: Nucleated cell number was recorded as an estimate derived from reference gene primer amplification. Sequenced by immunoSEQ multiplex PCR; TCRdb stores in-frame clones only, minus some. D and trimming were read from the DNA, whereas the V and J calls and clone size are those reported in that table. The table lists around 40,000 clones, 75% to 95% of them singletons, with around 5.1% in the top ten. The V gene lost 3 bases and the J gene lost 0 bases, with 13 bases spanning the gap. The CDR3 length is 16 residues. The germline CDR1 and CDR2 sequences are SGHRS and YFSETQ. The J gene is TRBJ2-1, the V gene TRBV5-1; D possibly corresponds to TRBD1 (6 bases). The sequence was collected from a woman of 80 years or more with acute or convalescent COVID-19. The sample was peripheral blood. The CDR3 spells CASSSLGQSSYNEQFF. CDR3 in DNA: TGCGCCAGCAGCTCGCTCGGACAGAGCTCCTACAATGAGCAGTTCTTC.